Detailed here is one T cell receptor (beta chain). The sample is drawn from a study of blood T cell repertoires in COVID-19. Study details: Sample material is recorded as cDNA or gDNA derived from T cells, B-cell-depleted T cells, or PBMCs.

Germline CDR1 reads SGHRS; CDR2 reads YFSETQ. This CDR3 contains 14 residues. V gave up 4 bases and J gave up 5 bases; unmatched junction bases: 5. Assay: immunoSEQ multiplex PCR; the TCRdb copy retains only in-frame clones and omits some. The sample yields around 300,000 clones, 70% to 90% seen once. The material sequenced was peripheral blood. The sequence derives from a woman in her seventies with acute or convalescent COVID-19. The chain couples TRBV5-1 to TRBJ1-5; 8 bases align to TRBD1. DNA of the CDR3: TGCGCCAGCAGCGCCCAGGGGGCCGATCAGCCCCAGCATTTT. It yields the protein CASSAQGADQPQHF.